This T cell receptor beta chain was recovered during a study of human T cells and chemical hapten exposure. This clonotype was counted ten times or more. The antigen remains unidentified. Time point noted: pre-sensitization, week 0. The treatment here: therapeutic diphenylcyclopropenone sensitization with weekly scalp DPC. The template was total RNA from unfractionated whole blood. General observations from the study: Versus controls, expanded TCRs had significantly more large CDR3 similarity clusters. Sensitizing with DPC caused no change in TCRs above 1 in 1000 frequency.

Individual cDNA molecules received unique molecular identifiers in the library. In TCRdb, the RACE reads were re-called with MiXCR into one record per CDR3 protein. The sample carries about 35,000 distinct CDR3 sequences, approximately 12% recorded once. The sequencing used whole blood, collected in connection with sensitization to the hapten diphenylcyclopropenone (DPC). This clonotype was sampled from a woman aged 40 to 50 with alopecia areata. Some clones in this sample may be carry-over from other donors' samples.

The CDR3 region has the DNA TGTGCCAGCGGAGACAGGGCGTATGGCTACACCTTC. Protein sequence: CASGDRAYGYTF. The rearrangement links TRBV28 to TRBJ1-2, with 7 nucleotides matching TRBD1. The CDR3 length is 12 residues. Germline CDR1 MDHEN, CDR2 SYDVKM. After removal of 8 bases from V and 5 bases from J, the junction contained 5 bases not matched to a gene.